This T cell receptor beta chain is from a study of cytomegalovirus exposure and HLA in healthy donors. Overall study findings and caveats: Most TCR sequences were seen very rarely across donors, but some public TCRs occurred in many.

This CDR3 has 14 amino acids. Germline lookup yields CDR1 ENHRY and CDR2 SYGVKD. Trimming took 1 base from V and 3 from J, leaving 10 bases between them. A note on this clone: What it binds is unknown.

Vbeta (60) and Jbeta (13) primers were used in the PCR. The protocol was immunoSEQ multiplex PCR, while the TCRdb copy is restricted to in-frame clones and leaves out a portion. In the table there are more than 150,000 clones, around 80% of which are singletons. The source of this sequence is a man aged 40-49 years in good health and CMV-seropositive. The source material was PBMCs. The chain is built from TRBV10-3 and TRBJ2-7; no firm D call. The CDR3 region has the DNA TGTGCCATCAGTGAGTATGCAGTAAACTACGAGCAGTACTTC. This sequence encodes CAISEYAVNYEQYF.